The T cell receptor (beta chain) described here comes from a study of beta chain features in type 1 diabetes. Whole-study findings and limits: Significant though moderate, a shortening of TCRB CDR3s appeared in all four CD4+ subsets of Type 1 diabetes patients. VDJ junctions from patients with type 1 diabetes contained fewer insertions and more deletions. Patients and controls would share equally any PCR tilt toward shorter templates.

Every bit of the isolated RNA underwent reverse transcription, so sequencing read expressed TCRB transcripts. Profiled with immunoSEQ multiplex PCR; TCRdb holds only in-frame clones, not every one. The sample holds 300,000 to 400,000 clones, under 8.5% seen once. V was pared by 1 base and J by 4 bases, with 7 bases between. Germline V gene data show CDR1 as SGHTA and CDR2 as FQGNSA. The length of the CDR3 is 13 residues. In this sample, this clone turned up a few times. The antigen remains undetermined. The TCR comes from a woman between 18 and 29 years old in good health. This rearrangement joins TRBV7-2 to TRBJ2-5; D unclear. The sequenced sample consisted of central memory CD4+ T cells from blood. CDR3 protein: CASSLDHSETQYF. CDR3 DNA sequence: TGTGCCAGCAGCTTAGACCATTCAGAGACCCAGTACTTC. Filled out from reference TRBV7-2 and TRBJ2-5, the complete variable domain reads GAGVSQSPSNKVTEKGKDVELRCDPISGHTALYWYRQSLGQGLEFLIYFQGNSAPDKSGLPSDRFSAERTGGSVSTLTIQRTQQEDSAVYLCASSLDHSETQYFGPGTRLLVL.